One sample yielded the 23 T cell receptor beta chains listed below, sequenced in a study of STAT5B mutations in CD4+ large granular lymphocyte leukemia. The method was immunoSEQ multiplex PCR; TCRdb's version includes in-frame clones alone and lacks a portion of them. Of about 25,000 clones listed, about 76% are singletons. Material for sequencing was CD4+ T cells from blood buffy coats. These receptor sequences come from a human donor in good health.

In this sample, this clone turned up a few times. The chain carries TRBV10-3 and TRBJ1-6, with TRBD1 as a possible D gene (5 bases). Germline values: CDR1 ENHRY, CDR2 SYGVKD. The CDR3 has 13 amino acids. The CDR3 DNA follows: TGTGCGGGGGGAACCAGTCCCAATTCACCCCTCCACTTT. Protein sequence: CAGGTSPNSPLHF.

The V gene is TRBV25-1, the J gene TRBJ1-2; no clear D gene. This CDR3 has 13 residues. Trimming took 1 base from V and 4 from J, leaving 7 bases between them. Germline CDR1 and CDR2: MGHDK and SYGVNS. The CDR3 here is CASSESGGYGYTF. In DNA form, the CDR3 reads TGTGCCAGCAGTGAATCTGGCGGCTATGGCTACACCTTC.

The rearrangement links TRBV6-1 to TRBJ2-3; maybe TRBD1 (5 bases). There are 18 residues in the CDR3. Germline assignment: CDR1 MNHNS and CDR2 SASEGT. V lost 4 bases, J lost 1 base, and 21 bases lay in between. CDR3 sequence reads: CASSAFSRRAGGTDTQYF. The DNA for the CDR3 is TGTGCCAGCAGTGCCTTCTCCCGCAGGGCTGGGGGCACAGATACGCAGTATTTT.

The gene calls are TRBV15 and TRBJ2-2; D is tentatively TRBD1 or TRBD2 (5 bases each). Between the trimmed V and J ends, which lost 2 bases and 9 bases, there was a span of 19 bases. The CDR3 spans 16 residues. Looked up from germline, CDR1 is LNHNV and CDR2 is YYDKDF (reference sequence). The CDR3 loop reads CATSRFPGAGEWELFF. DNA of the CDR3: TGTGCCACCAGCAGATTTCCCGGGGCCGGGGAGTGGGAGCTGTTTTTT.

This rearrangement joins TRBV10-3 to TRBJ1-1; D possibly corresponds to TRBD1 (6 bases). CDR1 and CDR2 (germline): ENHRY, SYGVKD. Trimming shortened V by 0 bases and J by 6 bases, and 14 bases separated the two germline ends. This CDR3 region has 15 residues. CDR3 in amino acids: CAISESQGTRAEAFF. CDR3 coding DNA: TGTGCCATCAGTGAGTCGCAGGGGACTCGGGCTGAAGCTTTCTTT.

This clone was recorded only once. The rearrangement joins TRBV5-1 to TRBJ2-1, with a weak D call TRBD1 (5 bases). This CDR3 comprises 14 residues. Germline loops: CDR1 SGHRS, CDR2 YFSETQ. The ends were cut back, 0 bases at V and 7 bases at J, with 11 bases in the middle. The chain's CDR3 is CASSLAPGMNEQFF. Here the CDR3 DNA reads TGCGCCAGCAGCTTGGCCCCAGGGATGAATGAGCAGTTCTTC.

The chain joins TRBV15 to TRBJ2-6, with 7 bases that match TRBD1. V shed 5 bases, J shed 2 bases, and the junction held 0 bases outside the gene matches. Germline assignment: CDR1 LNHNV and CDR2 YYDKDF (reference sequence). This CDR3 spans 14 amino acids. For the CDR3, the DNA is TGTGCCACCAGCCAGGGGGCTGGGGCCAACGTCCTGACTTTC. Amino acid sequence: CATSQGAGANVLTF.

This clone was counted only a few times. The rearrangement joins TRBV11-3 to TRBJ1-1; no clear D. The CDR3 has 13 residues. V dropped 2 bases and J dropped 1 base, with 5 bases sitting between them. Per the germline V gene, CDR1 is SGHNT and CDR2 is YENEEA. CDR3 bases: TGTGCCAGCAGCTTAAACAGGAACACTGAAGCTTTCTTT. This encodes CASSLNRNTEAFF. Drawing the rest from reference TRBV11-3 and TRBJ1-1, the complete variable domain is EAGVVQSPRYKIIEKKQPVAFWCNPISGHNTLYWYLQNLGQGPELLIRYENEEAVDDSQLPKDRFSAERLKGVDSTLKIQPAELGDSAVYLCASSLNRNTEAFFGQGTRLTVV.

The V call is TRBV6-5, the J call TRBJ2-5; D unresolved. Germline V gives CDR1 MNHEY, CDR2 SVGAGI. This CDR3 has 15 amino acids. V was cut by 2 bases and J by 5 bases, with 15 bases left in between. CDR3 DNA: TGTGCCAGCAGTTACGCCAGATCTTCGAGGGAGACCCAGTACTTC. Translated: CASSYARSSRETQYF.

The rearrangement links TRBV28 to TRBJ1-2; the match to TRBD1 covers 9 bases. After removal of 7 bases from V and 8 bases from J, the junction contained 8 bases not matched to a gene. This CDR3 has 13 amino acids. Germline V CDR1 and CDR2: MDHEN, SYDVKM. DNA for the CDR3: TGTGCCAGCACCTCGGGACAGGGATTCGGCTACACCTTC. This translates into CASTSGQGFGYTF.

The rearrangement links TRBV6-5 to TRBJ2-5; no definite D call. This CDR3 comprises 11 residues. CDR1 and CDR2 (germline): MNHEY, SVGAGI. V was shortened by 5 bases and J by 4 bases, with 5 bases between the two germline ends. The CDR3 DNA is TGTGCCAGCAGTCGACTAGAGACCCAGTACTTC. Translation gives CASSRLETQYF.

CDR3 in amino acids: CASSLSRGHYGYTF. CDR3 in DNA: TGTGCCAGCAGTTTAAGTAGAGGCCACTATGGCTACACCTTC. V is TRBV27 and J is TRBJ1-2; D uncertain. The CDR3 consists of 14 residues. Germline CDR1 MNHEY, CDR2 SMNVEV (reference sequence). V was clipped by 2 bases and J by 3 bases, with 10 bases between them.

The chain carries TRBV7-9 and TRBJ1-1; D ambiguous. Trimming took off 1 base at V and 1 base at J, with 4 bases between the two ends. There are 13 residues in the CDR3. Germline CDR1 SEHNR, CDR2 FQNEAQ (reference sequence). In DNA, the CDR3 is TGTGCCAGCAGCTTAGGGGAGAACACTGAAGCTTTCTTT. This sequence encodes CASSLGENTEAFF.

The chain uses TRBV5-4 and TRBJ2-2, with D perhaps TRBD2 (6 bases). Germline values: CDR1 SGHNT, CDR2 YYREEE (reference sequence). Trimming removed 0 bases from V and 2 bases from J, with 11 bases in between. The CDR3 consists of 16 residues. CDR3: CASSLEWEVNTGELFF. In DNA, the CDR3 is TGTGCCAGCAGCTTGGAGTGGGAGGTTAACACCGGGGAGCTGTTTTTT.

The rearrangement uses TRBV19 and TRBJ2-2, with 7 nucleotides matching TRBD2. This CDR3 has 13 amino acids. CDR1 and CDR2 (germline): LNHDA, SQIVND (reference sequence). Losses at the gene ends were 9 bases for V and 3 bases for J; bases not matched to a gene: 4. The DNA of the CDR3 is TGTGCCAGCGGGGGGTCTTACACCGGGGAGCTGTTTTTT. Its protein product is CASGGSYTGELFF. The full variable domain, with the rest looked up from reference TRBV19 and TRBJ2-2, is DGGITQSPKYLFRKEGQNVTLSCEQNLNHDAMYWYRQDPGQGLRLIYYSQIVNDFQKGDIAEGYSVSREKKESFPLTVTSAQKNPTAFYLCASGGSYTGELFFGEGSRLTVL.

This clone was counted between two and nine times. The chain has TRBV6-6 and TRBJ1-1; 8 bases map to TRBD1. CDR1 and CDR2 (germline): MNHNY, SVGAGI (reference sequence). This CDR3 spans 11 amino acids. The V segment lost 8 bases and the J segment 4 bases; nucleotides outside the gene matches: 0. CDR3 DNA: TGTGCCAGCGACAGGGGCACTGAAGCTTTCTTT. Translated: CASDRGTEAFF.

CDR3 sequence (DNA): TGTGCCAGCAGCTTAATCGCACTAGCAACAGATACGCAGTATTTT. It encodes CASSLIALATDTQYF. V usage is TRBV7-3 and J usage is TRBJ2-3; D may be TRBD2 (6 bases). From germline, CDR1 is SGHTA and CDR2 FQGTGA. This CDR3 is 15 amino acids long. V lost 1 base and J 3 bases, leaving 11 bases between the germline ends. Together with reference TRBV7-3 and TRBJ2-3, the CDR3 gives the full variable domain: GAGVSQTPSNKVTEKGKYVELRCDPISGHTALYWYRQSLGQGPEFLIYFQGTGAADDSGLPNDRFFAVRPEGSVSTLKIQRTERGDSAVYLCASSLIALATDTQYFGPGTRLTVL.

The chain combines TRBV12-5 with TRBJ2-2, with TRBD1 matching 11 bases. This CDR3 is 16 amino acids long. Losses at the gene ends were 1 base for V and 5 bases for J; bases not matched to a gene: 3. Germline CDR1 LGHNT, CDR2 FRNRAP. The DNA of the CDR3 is TGTGCTAGTGGTTTGGATCGGGACAGGGGGACCGGGGAGCTGTTTTTT. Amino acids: CASGLDRDRGTGELFF.

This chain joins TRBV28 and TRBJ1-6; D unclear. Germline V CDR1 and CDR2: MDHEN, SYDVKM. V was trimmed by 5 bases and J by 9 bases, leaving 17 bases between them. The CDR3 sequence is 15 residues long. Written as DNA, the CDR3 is TGTGCCAGCAGTCAACCGTTGGGCACGGGTTCACCCCTCCACTTT. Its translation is CASSQPLGTGSPLHF.

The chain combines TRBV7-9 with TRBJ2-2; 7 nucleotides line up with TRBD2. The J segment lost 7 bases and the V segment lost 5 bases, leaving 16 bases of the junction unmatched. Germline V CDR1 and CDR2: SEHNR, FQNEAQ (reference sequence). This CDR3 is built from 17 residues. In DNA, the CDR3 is TGTGCCAGCAGCGACTCGGGAGGCCGGACGGTGGGCGGGGAGCTGTTTTTT. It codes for CASSDSGGRTVGGELFF. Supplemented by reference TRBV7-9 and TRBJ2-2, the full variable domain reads DTGVSQNPRHKITKRGQNVTFRCDPISEHNRLYWYRQTLGQGPEFLTYFQNEAQLEKSRLLSDRFSAERPKGSFSTLEIQRTEQGDSAMYLCASSDSGGRTVGGELFFGEGSRLTVL.

The CDR3 DNA sequence: TGCAGCGTTGTAGGAGGTCCGATCTACGAGCAGTACTTC. This sequence encodes CSVVGGPIYEQYF. This chain links TRBV29-1 with TRBJ2-7, with D tentatively TRBD2 (5 bases). CDR1 and CDR2 from the germline V gene are SQVTM and ANQGSEA. The CDR3 has 13 amino acids. Trimming took 4 bases from V and 3 from J, leaving 13 bases between them.

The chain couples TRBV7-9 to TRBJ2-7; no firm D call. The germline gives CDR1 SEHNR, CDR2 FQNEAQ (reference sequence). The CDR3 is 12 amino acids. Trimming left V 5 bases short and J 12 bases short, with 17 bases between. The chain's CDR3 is CASSLPTLSPYF. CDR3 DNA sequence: TGTGCCAGCAGCCTCCCTACGCTAAGTCCGTACTTC.

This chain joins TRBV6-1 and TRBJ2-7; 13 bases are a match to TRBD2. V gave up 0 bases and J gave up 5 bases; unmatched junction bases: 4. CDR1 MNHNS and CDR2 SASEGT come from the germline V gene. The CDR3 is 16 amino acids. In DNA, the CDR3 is TGTGCCAGCAGTGAAGCACTAGCGGGGGGGCCGAACGAGCAGTACGTC. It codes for CASSEALAGGPNEQYV.